Below are 21 T cell receptor beta chains sequenced from a single sample in a study of tumor-infiltrating lymphocytes in primary liver carcinoma. Scientists recovered RNA and DNA together from roughly 20-30 mg of unsorted bulk tissue. Using a constant-region primer together with ProtoScript II reverse transcriptase, TCR beta cDNA was made from roughly 500 ng of total RNA. Construction of TCR beta libraries relied on three successive nested multiplex PCR rounds employing slightly modified ARM-PCR. Rounds one and two of PCR, each of roughly 10 cycles, were primed with TRBV1-TRBV30 forward primers and a C-beta reverse primer. A single record per CDR3 protein comes from TCRdb applying MiXCR to the multiplex PCR reads. The sample records tens of thousands of distinct CDR3 sequences, 70% to 85% being singletons. Specimen: liver tumor tissue from sampling region 4. Subset: tumor region T4, right-lateral pole. These receptors all come from a middle-aged man with primary liver carcinoma and hepatitis B virus infection.

The table lists this clonotype with a few counts. This rearrangement joins TRBV11-3 to TRBJ2-3, with TRBD1 as a possible D gene (6 bases). With 5 bases removed from V and 6 bases from J, the gap between germline ends came to 18 bases. The germline V gene has CDR1 SGHNT and CDR2 YENEEA. The CDR3 is 15 residues long. CDR3 DNA: TGTGCCAGCAGCGGCAGCCCGGCAGGGGTGGATACGCAGTATTTT. Amino acids: CASSGSPAGVDTQYF.

With regard to this clonotype: Here the CDR3 omits its conserved ending phenylalanine or tryptophan, so a read error is the likely source. This chain joins TRBV5-1 and TRBJ2-1; D not certain. The CDR3 runs 13 residues. Between the trimmed V and J ends, which lost 2 bases and 5 bases, there was a span of 8 bases. CDR1 SGHRS and CDR2 YFSETQ come from the germline V gene. The CDR3 region is CASSLGGDNEQFT. In nucleotides, the CDR3 is TGCGCCAGCAGCTTAGGTGGGGACAATGAGCAGTTCACC.

Comments on this clonotype: A junction boundary mismatches the germline segment, possibly from a read error. The chain links TRBV6-6 to TRBJ2-7; 7 bases are shared with TRBD2. The germline V gene has CDR1 MNHNY and CDR2 SVGAGI (reference sequence). The CDR3 covers 14 residues. CDR3 sequence reads: CVSSIAGLACEQYF. The DNA for the CDR3 is TGTGTCAGCAGCATAGCGGGCTTGGCCTGCGAGCAGTACTTC.

Many counts were recorded for this clonotype. The rearrangement links TRBV7-2 to TRBJ2-2, with D hard to call. CDR3 size: 15 residues. Trimming cost V 4 bases and J 6 bases, with 15 bases left between them. Germline CDR1 is SGHTA and CDR2 is FQGNSA. DNA of the CDR3: TGTGCCAGCAGCTCCACTGGTACAGCCGCCGGGGAGCTGTTTTTT. Amino acids: CASSSTGTAAGELFF. The full variable domain, with the rest looked up from reference TRBV7-2 and TRBJ2-2, is GAGVSQSPSNKVTEKGKDVELRCDPISGHTALYWYRQSLGQGLEFLIYFQGNSAPDKSGLPSDRFSAERTGGSVSTLTIQRTQQEDSAVYLCASSSTGTAAGELFFGEGSRLTVL.

As for this clonotype: Because the CDR3 is missing its conserved closing phenylalanine or tryptophan, this is likely a read error. The rearrangement joins TRBV28 to TRBJ1-1; D gene uncertain. The CDR3 contains 13 residues. The germline V gene has CDR1 MDHEN and CDR2 SYDVKM. Trimming pared 9 bases from V and 7 bases from J, leaving 18 bases between. CDR3 sequence (DNA): TGTGCCAGGAGGCCCCCTGGACGTGATGAAGCTTTCCTT. The encoded protein is CARRPPGRDEAFL.

This clonotype was observed at least ten times. The gene calls are TRBV24-1 and TRBJ1-1; D remains ambiguous. CDR1 is KGHDR, CDR2 SFDVKD, per germline. V lost 2 bases and J 2 bases, leaving 11 bases between the germline ends. The length of the CDR3 is 15 residues. CDR3 in amino acids: CATSDSSLGNTEAFF. DNA for the CDR3: TGTGCCACCAGTGATTCTTCTCTGGGCAACACTGAAGCTTTCTTT.

V usage is TRBV11-3 and J usage is TRBJ2-1, with D uncertain. CDR3 length equals 14 residues. CDR1 and CDR2 (germline): SGHNT, YENEEA. The germline V and J ends were trimmed by 1 base and 12 bases, with 16 bases remaining between them. The CDR3 nucleotides read TGTGCCAGCAGCTTAGGGATCAGCAACTATGGGCAGTTCTTC. It translates to CASSLGISNYGQFF.

As regards this clonotype: The junction shows a germline mismatch at one end, possibly a read error. The genes are TRBV4-1 and TRBJ1-6, with D possibly TRBD1 on 6 matching bases. Germline V lookup: CDR1 MGHRA, CDR2 YSYEKL. This CDR3 region has 15 residues. CDR3 DNA sequence: TGCGCCAGTAGCCAAGATGGCACAGGGAGTTCACCCCTCCACTTT. The encoded protein is CASSQDGTGSSPLHF.

Details on this clonotype: It is likely a read error, because the conserved phenylalanine at the end of the CDR3 is missing. This rearrangement joins TRBV29-1 to TRBJ2-1, with 14 nucleotides matching TRBD2. This CDR3 has 15 residues. Germline values: CDR1 SQVTM, CDR2 ANQGSEA. CDR3 sequence reads: CSVGLAGGFYNEQFY. CDR3 nucleotides: TGCAGCGTTGGACTAGCGGGGGGGTTCTACAATGAACAGTTCTAC.

As concerns this clonotype: Because the CDR3 is missing its conserved closing phenylalanine or tryptophan, this is likely a read error. This rearrangement joins TRBV11-3 to TRBJ2-3; 9 bases line up with TRBD2. Germline CDR1 and CDR2: SGHNT and YENEEA. This CDR3 contains 16 residues. The CDR3 DNA sequence: TGTACCAGCAGCGGCAGCCCGGCGGGAGGGGTGGATGCGCAGTATGTT. Its translation is CTSSGSPAGGVDAQYV.

About this clonotype: The junction does not match germline at one end; this may be a read error. V is TRBV2 and J is TRBJ2-3; tentatively, D is TRBD2 (6 bases). This CDR3 comprises 13 residues. Germline V gene data show CDR1 as SNHLY and CDR2 as FYNNEI. This chain's CDR3 is CASSSAVGDMQYF. DNA for the CDR3: TGTGCTAGTTCTAGCGCGGTGGGGGATATGCAGTATTTT.

With regard to this clonotype: The germline gene is not matched at one end of the junction; a read error may be the cause. This chain connects TRBV5-1 to TRBJ1-1; 8 bases align to TRBD1. From germline, CDR1 is SGHRS and CDR2 YFSETQ. There are 15 residues in the CDR3. CDR3 sequence: CASSWGQAMNTEALF. The CDR3 DNA reads as TGCGCCAGCAGCTGGGGACAGGCTATGAACACTGAAGCTCTCTTT.

Notes on this clonotype: No conserved phenylalanine or tryptophan ends this CDR3, so it is likely a read error. The rearrangement joins TRBV29-1 to TRBJ1-1, with D perhaps matching TRBD1 (5 bases). Germline lookup yields CDR1 SQVTM and CDR2 ANQGSEA. The CDR3 extends over 12 amino acids. Trimming took 6 bases from V and 6 from J, leaving 14 bases between them. CDR3 region: CSVFEGRAEAFS. As DNA, the CDR3 is TGCAGCGTCTTTGAGGGCAGGGCTGAAGCTTTCTCT.

As to this clonotype: A read error may produce the germline difference seen at one junction end. V gene TRBV7-9 combines with J gene TRBJ1-1; 11 nucleotides match TRBD1. CDR1 and CDR2 from the germline V gene are SEHNR and FQNEAQ (reference sequence). The CDR3 is 16 residues long. CDR3: CASSPRGTGGTTDAFF. The CDR3 DNA is TGTGCCAGCAGCCCCCGGGGGACAGGGGGAACCACTGATGCTTTCTTT.

In regard to this clonotype: A read error may account for a junction end that differs from germline. The genes are TRBV24-1 and TRBJ2-7; D uncertain. Germline CDR1 and CDR2: KGHDR and SFDVKD. The CDR3 extends over 13 amino acids. CDR3 amino acids: CSTSDGTDYEQYF. CDR3 bases: TGTTCCACCAGTGACGGAACGGATTACGAGCAGTACTTC.

This clonotype was seen a single time. One end of the junction fails to match germline, which may point to a read error. V gene TRBV11-1 combines with J gene TRBJ2-4; 9 positions agree with TRBD2. From germline, CDR1 is SGHAT and CDR2 FQDESV (reference sequence). There are 17 residues in the CDR3. The CDR3 here is CTSSFPRTSETINIQYF. CDR3 in DNA: TGTACCAGCAGCTTTCCCAGGACTAGCGAGACCATAAACATTCAGTACTTC.

This clonotype has just a few counts. One base away lies a much larger clone, so this may be a sequencing read error. The chain uses TRBV6-4 and TRBJ2-3, with TRBD2 matching 12 bases. Looked up from germline, CDR1 is MRHNA and CDR2 is SNTAGT. The length of the CDR3 is 16 residues. The chain's CDR3 is CVSSDSTSGSTGTQYF. In nucleotides, the CDR3 is TGTGTCAGCAGTGACTCGACTAGCGGGAGCACAGGTACGCAGTATTTT.

The chain recombines TRBV29-1 with TRBJ2-7, with D tentatively TRBD2 (5 bases). In germline, CDR1 is SQVTM, CDR2 ANQGSEA. This CDR3 comprises 12 residues. V lost 6 bases, J lost 10 bases, and 19 bases lay in between. For the CDR3, the DNA is TGCAGCGTCCTTACTAGTTCCCGCGGACAGTACTTC. Protein: CSVLTSSRGQYF.

For this clonotype: This clone may be a read error of a much larger clone one base away. The gene calls are TRBV14 and TRBJ1-1; no reliable D call. Germline V lookup: CDR1 SGHDN, CDR2 FVKESK. This CDR3 contains 15 residues. CDR3 DNA: TGTGCCTGCAGCCCCAGACTTGGGGTAGGCACTGCAGGTTTCTTT. Translated: CACSPRLGVGTAGFF.

This clonotype came up a few times. At one of its ends the junction is not consistent with the germline gene, which may arise from a read error. The chain combines TRBV12-3 or TRBV12-4 with TRBJ2-3; TRBD2 matches at 7 bases. This CDR3 contains 11 residues. The CDR3 DNA follows: TGTGTCAGCAGTTGGGGGGGTACGCAGTATTTT. Residues: CVSSWGGTQYF.

About this clonotype: Because it lacks the conserved phenylalanine or tryptophan at the end, this CDR3 is likely a read error. The chain is built from TRBV6-2 or TRBV6-3 and TRBJ2-3, with D possibly being TRBD2 (5 bases). There are 13 residues in the CDR3. CDR1 and CDR2 (germline): MNHEY, SVGEGT. CDR3 DNA sequence: TGTGCCAGTAGTTCGGCATTAGCGAATACGCAGTATTCT. Amino acids: CASSSALANTQYS.